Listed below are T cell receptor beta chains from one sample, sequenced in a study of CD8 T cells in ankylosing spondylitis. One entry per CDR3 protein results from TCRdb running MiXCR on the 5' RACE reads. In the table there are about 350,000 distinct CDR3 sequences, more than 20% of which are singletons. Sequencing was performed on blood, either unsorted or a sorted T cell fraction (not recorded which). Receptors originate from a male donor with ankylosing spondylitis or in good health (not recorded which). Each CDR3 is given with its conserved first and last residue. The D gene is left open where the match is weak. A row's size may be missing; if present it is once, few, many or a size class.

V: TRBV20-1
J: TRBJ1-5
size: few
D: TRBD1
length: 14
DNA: TGCAGTGCTAGCCCACAGGGGGTTGGACAGCCCCAGCATTTT
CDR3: CSASPQGVGQPQHF

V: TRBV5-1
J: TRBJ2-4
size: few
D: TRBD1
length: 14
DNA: TGCGCCAGCACCGCCGGGACAGGGGAAAACATTCAGTACTTC
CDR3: CASTAGTGENIQYF

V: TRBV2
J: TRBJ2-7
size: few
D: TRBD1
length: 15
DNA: TGTGCCAGCAGTCTTTCCCGGGACAGTGCCTACGAGCAGTACTTC
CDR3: CASSLSRDSAYEQYF

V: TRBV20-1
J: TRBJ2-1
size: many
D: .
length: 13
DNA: TGCAGTGCTAGAGAGGTCGATCGCAATGAGCAGTTCTTC
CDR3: CSAREVDRNEQFF

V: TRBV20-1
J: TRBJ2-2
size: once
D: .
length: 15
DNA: TGCAGTGCAAGAAACACCGGAACTCCGGCGGGGGAGCTGTTTTTT
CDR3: CSARNTGTPAGELFF

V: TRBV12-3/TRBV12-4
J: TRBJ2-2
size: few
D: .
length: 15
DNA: TGTGCCAGCAGTTTACGGGACGGTAGCACCGGGGAGCTGTTTTTT
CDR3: CASSLRDGSTGELFF

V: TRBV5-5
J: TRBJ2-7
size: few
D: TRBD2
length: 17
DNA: TGTGCCAGCAGCTTGGGGATAGCGGGGGGACCCTCCTACGAGCAGTACTTC
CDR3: CASSLGIAGGPSYEQYF

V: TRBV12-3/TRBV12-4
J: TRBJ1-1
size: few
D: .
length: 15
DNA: TGTGCCAGCAGCTTAAGGACAGCCTTGAACACTGAAGCTTTCTTT
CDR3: CASSLRTALNTEAFF

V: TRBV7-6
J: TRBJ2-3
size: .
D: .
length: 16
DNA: TGTGCCAGCAGCTTAGCGGCGACAGGTACCACAGATACGCAGTATTTT
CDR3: CASSLAATGTTDTQYF

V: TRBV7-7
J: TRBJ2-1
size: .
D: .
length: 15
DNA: TGTGCCAGCAGCTTAAACGGGGCGACCTACAATGAGCAGTTCTTC
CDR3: CASSLNGATYNEQFF

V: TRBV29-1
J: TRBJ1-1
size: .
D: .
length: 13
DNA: TGCAGCGTTGGGACATTCCTGAACACTGAAGCTTTCTTT
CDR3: CSVGTFLNTEAFF

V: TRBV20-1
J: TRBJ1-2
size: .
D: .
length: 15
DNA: TGCAGTGCTAGAGATTTGGGGAAGCCTGGCTATGGCTACACCTTC
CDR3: CSARDLGKPGYGYTF

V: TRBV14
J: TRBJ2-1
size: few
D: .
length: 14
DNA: TGTGCCAGCAGTATAGGAAGCTCCTACAATGAGCAGTTCTTC
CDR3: CASSIGSSYNEQFF

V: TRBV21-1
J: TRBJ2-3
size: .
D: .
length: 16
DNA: TGTGCCAGCAGCAAAGCTCCGAGGGGCCGCACAGATACGCAGTATTTT
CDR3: CASSKAPRGRTDTQYF

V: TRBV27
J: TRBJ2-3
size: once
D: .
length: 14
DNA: TGTGCCAGCAGTTTATGGAGCTTCCGAGATACGCAGTATTTT
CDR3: CASSLWSFRDTQYF

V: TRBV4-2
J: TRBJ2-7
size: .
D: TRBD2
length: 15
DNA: TGTGCCAGCAGCCAACAACGGGGGGGCTCCTACGAGCAGTACTTC
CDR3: CASSQQRGGSYEQYF

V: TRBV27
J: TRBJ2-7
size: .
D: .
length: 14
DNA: TGTGCCAGCAGATGGACGGCCTCCTCCTACGAGCAGTACTTC
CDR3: CASRWTASSYEQYF

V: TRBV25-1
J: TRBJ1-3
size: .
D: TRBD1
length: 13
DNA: TGTGCCACCGCGGAGGGGGCTGGGAACACCATATATTTT
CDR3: CATAEGAGNTIYF

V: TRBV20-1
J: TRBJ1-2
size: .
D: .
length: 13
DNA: TGCAGTGCTAGCGCAGGACAGCTCTATGGCTACACCTTC
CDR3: CSASAGQLYGYTF

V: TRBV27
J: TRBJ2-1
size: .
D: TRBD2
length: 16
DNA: TGTGCCAGCAGTTCCCCTATAGCGGGGAACTACAATGAGCAGTTCTTC
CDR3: CASSSPIAGNYNEQFF

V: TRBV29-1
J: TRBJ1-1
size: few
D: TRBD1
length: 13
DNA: TGCAGCGTTGAGGACAGGAGGAACACTGAAGCTTTCTTT
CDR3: CSVEDRRNTEAFF

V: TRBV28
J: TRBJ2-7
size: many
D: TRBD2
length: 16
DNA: TGTGCCAGCCGACCAACCCATGGCGGGGGGGCCGGTGAGCAGTACTTC
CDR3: CASRPTHGGGAGEQYF

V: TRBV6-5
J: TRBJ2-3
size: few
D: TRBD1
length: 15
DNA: TGTGCCAGCAGTTACGACAGGGCGCCGCCAGATACGCAGTATTTT
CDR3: CASSYDRAPPDTQYF

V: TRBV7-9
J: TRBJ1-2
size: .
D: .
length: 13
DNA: TGTGTCACAGCAAGTGGGGAGGCCTATGGCTACACCTTC
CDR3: CVTASGEAYGYTF

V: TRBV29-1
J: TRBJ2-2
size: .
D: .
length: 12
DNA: TGCAGCGTTGCGAAGCACACCGGGGAGCTGTTTTTT
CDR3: CSVAKHTGELFF

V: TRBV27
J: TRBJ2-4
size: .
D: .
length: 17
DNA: TGTGCCAGCAGTTTACAGGGGGGAGTTGTGGCCAAAAACATTCAGTACTTC
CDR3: CASSLQGGVVAKNIQYF

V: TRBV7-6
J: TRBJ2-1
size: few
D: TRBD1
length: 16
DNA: TGTGCCAGCAGCCACTCCGGGACAGGGGGTCGCTATGAGCAGTTCTTC
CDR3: CASSHSGTGGRYEQFF

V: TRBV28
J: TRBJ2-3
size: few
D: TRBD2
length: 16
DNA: TGTGCCAGCAGTCGACCCCGAAGCGGGGGTATAGATACGCAGTATTTT
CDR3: CASSRPRSGGIDTQYF